Shown below are 21 T cell receptor beta chains from a single sample sequenced in a study of T cells after yellow fever vaccination. TCRdb passed the 5' RACE reads through MiXCR, listing each CDR3 protein once. The table records about 210,000 distinct CDR3 sequences, 3% to 4% of them present only once. Specimen: CD4+ T cells sorted from PBMCs, collected 10 days after the yellow fever booster vaccination. Source of these receptors: a man aged 18-30 years who received the YFV17D yellow fever vaccine.

Ten or more counts support this clonotype. The gene calls are TRBV11-2 and TRBJ2-7, with a possible D match to TRBD2 (5 bases). The CDR3 extends over 15 amino acids. Trimming took off 1 base at V and 2 bases at J, with 12 bases between the two ends. Germline lookup yields CDR1 SGHAT and CDR2 FQNNGV. As DNA, the CDR3 is TGTGCCAGCAGCTTAGTCTCGGGATCGGCCTACGAGCAGTACGTC. Its translation: CASSLVSGSAYEQYV.

This clonotype was recorded at least ten times. The V and J genes are TRBV5-5 and TRBJ2-7; 12 bases fit TRBD1. Trimming took 0 bases from V and 5 from J; bases not matched to a gene: 18. This CDR3 is built from 20 residues. Germline V CDR1 and CDR2: SGHKS, YYEKEE (reference sequence). In nucleotides, the CDR3 is TGTGCCAGCAGCTTGGGCCGTTGGGACAGGGGGCGCGCAATGCGGCACGAGCAGTACTTC. It specifies CASSLGRWDRGRAMRHEQYF.

This clonotype was observed at least ten times. V usage is TRBV7-2 and J usage is TRBJ2-1, with a weak D call TRBD2 (5 bases). The CDR3 runs 13 residues. Germline values: CDR1 SGHTA, CDR2 FQGNSA. With 5 bases removed from V and 12 bases from J, the gap between germline ends came to 17 bases. In nucleotides, the CDR3 is TGTGCCAGCAGCCCCCGTTTCGAGGGCGTGCAGTTCTTC. Translation gives CASSPRFEGVQFF.

This clonotype was recorded many times. The chain combines TRBV3-1 with TRBJ2-5; D perhaps matches TRBD2 (5 bases). Germline V gives CDR1 LGHDT, CDR2 YNNKEL (reference sequence). This CDR3 region has 13 residues. The V end lost 10 bases, the J end lost 2 bases, and 14 bases lay between the germline ends. This CDR3 reads CATLLSGQETQYF. The CDR3 DNA reads as TGTGCCACCCTCCTGTCGGGGCAAGAGACCCAGTACTTC.

CDR3 sequence (DNA): TGTGCCAGCAGGGATGATCCGAATCAGCCCCAGCATTTT. The encoded protein is CASRDDPNQPQHF. The J gene is TRBJ1-5, the V gene TRBV28; D ambiguous. Germline-derived CDR1 and CDR2 are MDHEN and SYDVKM. This CDR3 region has 13 residues. The V end lost 6 bases, the J end lost 4 bases, and 10 bases lay between the germline ends.

There are many counts of this clonotype. The V and J genes are TRBV7-2 and TRBJ1-5; 8 bases map to TRBD1. The CDR3 has 15 residues. Trimming cost V 3 bases and J 5 bases; bases outside gene matches: 6. Germline V gene data show CDR1 as SGHTA and CDR2 as FQGNSA. CDR3 DNA sequence: TGTGCCAGCAGCTTTTATGGGACAGGTGATCAGCCCCAGCATTTT. Its translation is CASSFYGTGDQPQHF.

The chain recombines TRBV4-3 with TRBJ1-6, with D hard to call. Germline-derived CDR1 and CDR2 are LGHNA and YSLEER. V shed 1 base and J shed 3 bases, with 10 bases lying between them. This CDR3 has 16 amino acids. As DNA, the CDR3 is TGCGCCAGCAGCCAAGTTCTCCGTGGCTATAATTCACCCCTCCACTTT. As protein: CASSQVLRGYNSPLHF.

The table lists this clonotype with many counts. J is TRBJ2-5 and V is TRBV7-3; 7 positions match TRBD1. After removal of 1 base from V and 6 bases from J, the junction contained 5 bases not matched to a gene. Germline V lookup: CDR1 SGHTA, CDR2 FQGTGA. The CDR3 runs 14 residues. The CDR3 sequence is CASSLKDRWKTQYF. In DNA, the CDR3 is TGTGCCAGCAGCTTAAAGGACAGGTGGAAGACCCAGTACTTC.

The CDR3 DNA follows: TGTGCCAGCAGCTTAAATCGCTTAGCGGGGGTCACAGATACGCAGTATTTT. Translated: CASSLNRLAGVTDTQYF. This chain joins TRBV7-9 and TRBJ2-3; TRBD2 matches 9 bases. The germline gives CDR1 SEHNR, CDR2 FQNEAQ (reference sequence). V lost 2 bases, J lost 2 bases, and 8 bases stayed unmatched. CDR3 length equals 17 residues.

This clonotype was seen only a few times. The rearrangement links TRBV7-2 to TRBJ2-7; TRBD2 might be the D (7 bases). Trimming took off 2 bases at V and 4 bases at J, with 12 bases between the two ends. The CDR3 is made up of 14 amino acids. CDR1 and CDR2 from the germline V gene are SGHTA and FQGNSA. In DNA, the CDR3 is TGTGCCAGCAGCTTATCCCGGGGGGCGTACGAGCAGTACTTC. As protein: CASSLSRGAYEQYF.

This clonotype has just one count. The chain employs TRBV12-3 or TRBV12-4 and TRBJ2-1; tentatively, D is TRBD1 (6 bases). The ends were cut back, 1 base at V and 10 bases at J, with 17 bases in the middle. The CDR3 is 15 amino acids. The CDR3 loop reads CASSLVRDTQPEQFF. The CDR3 coding sequence is TGTGCCAGCAGTTTAGTCCGGGACACCCAGCCGGAGCAGTTCTTC.

This clonotype appeared many times. This sequence joins TRBV15 and TRBJ1-2; 8 bases match TRBD1. Germline values: CDR1 LNHNV, CDR2 YYDKDF (reference sequence). The CDR3 totals 11 residues. V shed 8 bases and J 4 bases; nucleotides not matched to a gene: 0. The CDR3 DNA sequence: TGTGCCACCGGACAGGGCTATGGCTACACCTTC. Protein sequence: CATGQGYGYTF.

This clonotype has a count of ten or more. This chain links TRBV5-5 with TRBJ2-1; the D gene could be TRBD1 or TRBD2 (6 bases each). Trimming shortened V by 0 bases and J by 6 bases, and 10 bases separated the two germline ends. Germline lookup yields CDR1 SGHKS and CDR2 YYEKEE (reference sequence). CDR3 size: 14 residues. The CDR3 protein is CASSLVGGGNEQFF. As DNA, the CDR3 is TGTGCCAGCAGCTTGGTTGGAGGGGGCAATGAGCAGTTCTTC.

This clonotype came up many times. The CDR3 spells CASSLFGGSTGELFF. The CDR3 DNA sequence: TGCGCCAGCAGCTTGTTTGGAGGGAGCACCGGGGAGCTGTTTTTT. V gene TRBV5-1 combines with J gene TRBJ2-2, with a possible D match to TRBD2 (6 bases). Germline V gene lookup returns CDR1 SGHRS and CDR2 YFSETQ. Trimming stripped 1 base from V and 4 bases from J, with 11 bases between. This CDR3 comprises 15 residues.

There are a few counts of this clonotype. V usage is TRBV4-2 and J usage is TRBJ2-1; 12 bases are a match to TRBD1. Germline loops: CDR1 LGHNA, CDR2 YNFKEQ. The CDR3 spans 16 residues. The J segment lost 6 bases and the V segment lost 0 bases, leaving 3 bases of the junction unmatched. This CDR3 is CASSQDGDRGLNEQFF. The CDR3 region has the DNA TGTGCCAGCAGCCAAGATGGGGACAGGGGGCTCAATGAGCAGTTCTTC.

This clonotype was detected ten times or more. The chain is built from TRBV6-2 or TRBV6-3 and TRBJ2-1, with 9 bases that match TRBD2. V lost 7 bases, J lost 12 bases, and 10 bases stayed unmatched. The CDR3 is 13 residues long. Germline V gives CDR1 MNHEY, CDR2 SVGEGT. CDR3 loop: CASTKAGGPAQFF. The CDR3 DNA is TGTGCCAGCACCAAAGCGGGGGGACCCGCGCAGTTCTTC.

The chain joins TRBV6-2 or TRBV6-3 to TRBJ2-5; perhaps TRBD2 as D (6 bases). CDR3 size: 15 residues. V lost 6 bases and J 5 bases, leaving 19 bases between the germline ends. From germline, CDR1 is MNHEY and CDR2 SVGEGT. This CDR3 reads CASRDRDFKRETQYF. Here the CDR3 DNA reads TGTGCCAGCAGAGATCGGGACTTCAAGAGGGAGACCCAGTACTTC.

This clonotype was observed many times. The V and J genes are TRBV6-5 and TRBJ2-7; the match to TRBD2 covers 7 bases. Germline V gene sequence: CDR1 MNHEY, CDR2 SVGAGI. V was pared by 4 bases and J by 7 bases, with 7 bases of the junction left unmatched. The CDR3 covers 13 residues. This CDR3 is CASSFAGVEEQYF. The CDR3 region has the DNA TGTGCCAGCAGTTTCGCGGGGGTCGAGGAGCAGTACTTC.

This clonotype has just a few counts. This chain joins TRBV14 and TRBJ1-1; D unclear. There are 13 residues in the CDR3. Germline CDR1 and CDR2: SGHDN and FVKESK. V lost 8 bases and J 2 bases, leaving 12 bases between the germline ends. CDR3 amino acids: CASSRAANTEAFF. In DNA form, the CDR3 reads TGTGCCAGCTCTCGGGCGGCAAACACTGAAGCTTTCTTT. The full variable domain, completed using reference TRBV14 and TRBJ1-1, is EAGVTQFPSHSVIEKGQTVTLRCDPISGHDNLYWYRRVMGKEIKFLLHFVKESKQDESGMPNNRFLAERTGGTYSTLKVQPAELEDSGVYFCASSRAANTEAFFGQGTRLTVV.

The rearrangement links TRBV4-1 to TRBJ2-1; D may be TRBD1 (5 bases). The germline CDR1 and CDR2 sequences are MGHRA and YSYEKL. V lost 4 bases to trimming and J lost 8 bases, with 15 bases between them. This CDR3 has 14 amino acids. The CDR3 spells CASSRPQGRHEQFF. In DNA, the CDR3 is TGCGCCAGCAGCCGACCTCAGGGTAGGCATGAGCAGTTCTTC.

The rearrangement uses TRBV19 and TRBJ2-5; TRBD2 agrees at 7 bases. The CDR3 is 12 amino acids. Trimming took 7 bases from V and 4 from J; bases not matched to a gene: 3. Germline V gene lookup returns CDR1 LNHDA and CDR2 SQIVND (reference sequence). The CDR3 DNA reads TGTGCCAGTAATACGGGAGGAGAGACCCAGTACTTC. Protein: CASNTGGETQYF. Combining the CDR3 with reference TRBV19 and TRBJ2-5 gives the whole variable domain DGGITQSPKYLFRKEGQNVTLSCEQNLNHDAMYWYRQDPGQGLRLIYYSQIVNDFQKGDIAEGYSVSREKKESFPLTVTSAQKNPTAFYLCASNTGGETQYFGPGTRLLVL.